This T cell receptor beta chain was documented in a study of T cells after yellow fever vaccination. This clonotype was found a few times. TCRdb re-called the 5' RACE reads with MiXCR, one entry per CDR3 protein. The sample includes about 220,000 distinct CDR3 sequences, 6% to 8% seen only once; the top ten take about 1%. Looked up from germline, CDR1 is KGHSH and CDR2 is LQKENI. The CDR3 is 13 amino acids. Trimming removed 0 bases at V and 5 bases at J, with 5 bases between. This sample comprised CD4+ T cells sorted from PBMCs, obtained on the day of the yellow fever booster vaccination. The V call is TRBV18, the J call TRBJ2-1; D ambiguous. This TCR was sampled from a man younger than 40 who received the YFV17D yellow fever vaccine. Here the CDR3 reads CASSPPNNNEQFF. The CDR3 DNA sequence: TGTGCCAGCTCACCACCGAACAACAATGAGCAGTTCTTC.